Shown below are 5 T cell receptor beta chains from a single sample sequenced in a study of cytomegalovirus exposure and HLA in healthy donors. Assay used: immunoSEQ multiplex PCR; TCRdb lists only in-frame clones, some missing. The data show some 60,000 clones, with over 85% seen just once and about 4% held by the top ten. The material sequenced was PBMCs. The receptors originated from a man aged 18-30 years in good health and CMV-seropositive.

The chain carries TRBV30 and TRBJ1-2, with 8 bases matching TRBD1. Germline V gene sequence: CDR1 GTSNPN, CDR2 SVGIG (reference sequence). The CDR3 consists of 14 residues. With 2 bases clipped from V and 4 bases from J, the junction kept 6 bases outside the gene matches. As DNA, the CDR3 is TGTGCCTGGAGTACCTACGGACAGGGCTATGGCTACACCTTC. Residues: CAWSTYGQGYGYTF.

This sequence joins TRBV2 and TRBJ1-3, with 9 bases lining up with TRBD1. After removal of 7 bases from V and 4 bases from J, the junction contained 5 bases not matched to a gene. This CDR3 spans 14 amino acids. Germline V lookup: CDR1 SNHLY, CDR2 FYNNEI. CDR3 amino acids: CASKPGTGGNTIYF. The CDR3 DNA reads TGTGCCAGCAAGCCCGGGACAGGGGGAAACACCATATATTTT.

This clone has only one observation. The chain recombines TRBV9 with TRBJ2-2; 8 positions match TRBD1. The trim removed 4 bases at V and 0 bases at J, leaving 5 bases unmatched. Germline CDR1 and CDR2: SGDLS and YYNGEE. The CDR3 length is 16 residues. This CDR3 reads CASSKSTGANTGELFF. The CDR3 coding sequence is TGTGCCAGCAGCAAATCGACAGGGGCGAACACCGGGGAGCTGTTTTTT.

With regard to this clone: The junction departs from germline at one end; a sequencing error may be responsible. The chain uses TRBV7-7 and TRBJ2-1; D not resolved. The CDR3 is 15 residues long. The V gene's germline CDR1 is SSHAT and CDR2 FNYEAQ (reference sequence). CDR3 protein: CASSLELSSYNEQFF. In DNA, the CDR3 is TGTGCTAGCAGCTTAGAACTAAGCTCCTACAATGAGCAGTTCTTC. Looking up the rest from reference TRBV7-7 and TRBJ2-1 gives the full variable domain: GAGVSQSPRYKVTKRGQDVTLRCDPISSHATLYWYQQALGQGPEFLTYFNYEAQPDKSGLPSDRFSAERPEGSISTLTIQRTEQRDSAMYRCASSLELSSYNEQFFGPGTRLTVL.

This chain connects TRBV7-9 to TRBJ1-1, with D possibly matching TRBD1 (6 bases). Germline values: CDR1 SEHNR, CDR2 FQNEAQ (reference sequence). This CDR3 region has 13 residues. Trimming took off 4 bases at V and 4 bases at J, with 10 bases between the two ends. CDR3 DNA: TGTGCCAGCAGCTCAGGGGCGTCCACTGAAGCTTTCTTT. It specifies CASSSGASTEAFF.